The 19 T cell receptor beta chains given below trace back to one sample, sequenced in a study of T cells in Graves' hyperthyroidism and ophthalmopathy. RNA transcripts were the template for amplifying TCR beta CDR3 regions. When the TCR CDR3 underwent first-round RT-PCR, the HTBI primer set was used. MiXCR, run by TCRdb on the multiplex PCR reads, gives a single entry per CDR3 protein. The sample lists almost 500,000 distinct CDR3 sequences, 20% to 25% occurring once. The sequencing sample was made of blood. These receptors were obtained from a woman in her 70s with Graves' ophthalmopathy.

The chain links TRBV5-1 to TRBJ2-2; 8 bases align to TRBD2. The CDR3 consists of 14 residues. The V gene's germline CDR1 is SGHRS and CDR2 YFSETQ. V lost 3 bases to trimming and J lost 7 bases; unmatched junction nucleotides: 5. The CDR3 coding sequence is TGCGCCAGCAGCTCCAAGACTAGCGTCGGGGAGCTGTTTTTT. It specifies CASSSKTSVGELFF. Looking up the rest from reference TRBV5-1 and TRBJ2-2 gives the full variable domain: KAGVTQTPRYLIKTRGQQVTLSCSPISGHRSVSWYQQTPGQGLQFLFEYFSETQRNKGNFPGRFSGRQFSNSRSEMNVSTLELGDSALYLCASSSKTSVGELFFGEGSRLTVL.

This CDR3 reads CASSWVEGTHEQFF. The DNA for the CDR3 is TGTGCCAGCAGCTGGGTGGAAGGAACGCATGAGCAGTTCTTC. The V gene is TRBV5-6, the J gene TRBJ2-1; D uncertain. This CDR3 has 14 amino acids. Germline V lookup: CDR1 SGHDT, CDR2 YYEEEE. V dropped 3 bases and J dropped 8 bases, with 15 bases sitting between them.

This clonotype has at least ten counts. The chain uses TRBV11-3 and TRBJ2-1, with 9 bases identical to TRBD1. J lost 6 bases, V lost 5 bases, and 2 bases had no gene match. The germline V gene has CDR1 SGHNT and CDR2 YENEEA. The CDR3 sequence is 13 residues long. CDR3 sequence reads: CASSPGQGNEQFF. CDR3 DNA sequence: TGTGCCAGCAGCCCGGGACAGGGCAATGAGCAGTTCTTC.

The rearrangement joins TRBV6-4 to TRBJ2-1; possible D gene TRBD2, 6 bases. The CDR3 consists of 13 residues. Germline CDR1 and CDR2: MRHNA and SNTAGT. Trimming stripped 6 bases from V and 5 bases from J, with 11 bases between. The CDR3 reads CASSFSGNNEQFF. For the CDR3, the DNA is TGTGCCAGCAGCTTTAGCGGAAACAATGAGCAGTTCTTC.

This chain links TRBV6-1 with TRBJ2-7, with D unclear. CDR1 MNHNS and CDR2 SASEGT come from the germline V gene. This CDR3 is built from 14 residues. V was cut by 4 bases and J by 0 bases, with 10 bases left in between. The CDR3 DNA reads TGTGCCAGCAGTGTTGACTTTCACTCCTACGAGCAGTACTTC. It encodes CASSVDFHSYEQYF.

The V call is TRBV5-1, the J call TRBJ2-3; 7 bases line up with TRBD1. J lost 2 bases, V lost 7 bases, and 13 bases had no gene match. CDR1 SGHRS and CDR2 YFSETQ come from the germline V gene. This CDR3 region has 16 residues. As DNA, the CDR3 is TGCGCCAGCGGCCTACAGGGACAGCCTCTCACAGATACGCAGTATTTT. Translating it yields CASGLQGQPLTDTQYF.

This clonotype was picked up one time. The chain uses TRBV19 and TRBJ2-3; D might be TRBD1 (6 bases). Trimming took off 6 bases at V and 6 bases at J, with 13 bases between the two ends. Germline loops: CDR1 LNHDA, CDR2 SQIVND (reference sequence). The CDR3 consists of 13 residues. CDR3 in amino acids: CASRKTGADTQYF. The CDR3 region has the DNA TGTGCCAGTAGAAAGACAGGTGCGGATACGCAGTATTTT.

The chain is built from TRBV10-1 and TRBJ2-3; 11 positions match TRBD2. The germline V gene encodes CDR1 WNHNN and CDR2 SYGVQD (reference sequence). V gave up 4 bases and J gave up 6 bases; unmatched junction bases: 9. This CDR3 comprises 16 residues. This chain's CDR3 is CASSGGASGRSDTQYF. The CDR3 DNA reads TGCGCCAGCAGTGGGGGGGCTAGCGGGAGGAGCGATACGCAGTATTTT.

The CDR3 DNA is TGTGCCAGCAGCGTAGGACAGGAGGCCACTGAAGCTTTCTTT. Amino acid sequence: CASSVGQEATEAFF. This chain connects TRBV9 to TRBJ1-1; D is perhaps TRBD1 (6 bases). V lost 0 bases to trimming and J lost 4 bases, with 10 bases between them. Looked up from germline, CDR1 is SGDLS and CDR2 is YYNGEE. This CDR3 spans 14 amino acids.

The chain recombines TRBV6-1 with TRBJ1-1; D is possibly TRBD1 (5 bases). The CDR3 is 15 amino acids. Looked up from germline, CDR1 is MNHNS and CDR2 is SASEGT. The V and J ends lost 5 bases and 0 bases respectively, with 13 bases between them. The CDR3 loop reads CASSSAGRLNTEAFF. The CDR3 DNA is TGTGCCAGCAGTTCGGCGGGACGTTTGAACACTGAAGCTTTCTTT.

In its sample, this clonotype was seen a few times. The chain combines TRBV11-3 with TRBJ2-3, with a possible D match to TRBD2 (6 bases). Trimming cost V 0 bases and J 2 bases, with 15 bases left between them. Germline assignment: CDR1 SGHNT and CDR2 YENEEA. This CDR3 contains 17 residues. The CDR3 region is CASSLEPRGKYTDTQYF. The DNA of the CDR3 is TGTGCCAGCAGCTTAGAGCCGCGGGGCAAGTACACAGATACGCAGTATTTT.

This clonotype was seen a handful of times. The genes are TRBV27 and TRBJ2-6; no firm D call. Germline V gene sequence: CDR1 MNHEY, CDR2 SMNVEV (reference sequence). CDR3 length: 14 amino acids. Trimming cost V 2 bases and J 3 bases, with 5 bases left between them. CDR3 loop: CASSLIRGANVLTF. The CDR3 region has the DNA TGTGCCAGCAGTTTAATCCGTGGGGCCAACGTCCTGACTTTC.

This clonotype was recorded many times. The chain recombines TRBV20-1 with TRBJ2-1, with D maybe TRBD2 (5 bases). Between the trimmed V and J ends, which lost 5 bases and 7 bases, there was a span of 15 bases. The V gene's germline CDR1 is DFQATT and CDR2 SNEGSKA (reference sequence). CDR3 length equals 13 residues. This CDR3 is CSAPRGRGNEQFF. CDR3 in DNA: TGCAGTGCTCCCCGGGGTCGAGGAAATGAGCAGTTCTTC.

The chain joins TRBV6-5 to TRBJ2-6; 12 nucleotides align to TRBD1. Germline V gives CDR1 MNHEY, CDR2 SVGAGI. V lost 4 bases to trimming and J lost 4 bases; unmatched junction nucleotides: 14. CDR3 length: 20 amino acids. CDR3 DNA: TGTGCCAGCAGTTCTGTTGGACCGGGACAGGGGGCGATCGGGGCCAACGTCCTGACTTTC. Protein product: CASSSVGPGQGAIGANVLTF.

Many counts were recorded for this clonotype. The chain uses TRBV7-2 and TRBJ1-5; no definite D call. The CDR3 length is 13 residues. Germline lookup yields CDR1 SGHTA and CDR2 FQGNSA. V was trimmed by 1 base and J by 11 bases, leaving 12 bases between them. For the CDR3, the DNA is TGTGCCAGCAGCTTAGGCGGGAGTGAGACCCAGCATTTT. Translating gives CASSLGGSETQHF.

This clonotype was counted at least ten times. The rearrangement joins TRBV28 to TRBJ1-2; maybe TRBD1 (5 bases). The CDR3 is 15 residues long. Trimming shortened V by 6 bases and J by 8 bases, and 22 bases separated the two germline ends. Germline V gene data show CDR1 as MDHEN and CDR2 as SYDVKM. The CDR3 DNA reads as TGTGCCAGCAGCCCCTGGGGGAGGGCCCTGGGGGGCTACACCTTC. Translated: CASSPWGRALGGYTF.

There are a few counts of this clonotype. The rearrangement uses TRBV5-1 and TRBJ1-5; perhaps TRBD1 as D (6 bases). Trimming cost V 2 bases and J 5 bases, with 11 bases left between them. The CDR3 sequence is 14 residues long. Germline CDR1 reads SGHRS; CDR2 reads YFSETQ. The CDR3: CASSFPGADQPQHF. The CDR3 DNA reads TGCGCCAGCAGCTTTCCAGGGGCAGATCAGCCCCAGCATTTT.

This clonotype was counted only a few times. The DNA of the CDR3 is TGTGCCAGTAAAAACAGGGGGTTAAACACAGATACGCAGTATTTT. It encodes CASKNRGLNTDTQYF. V and J are TRBV19 and TRBJ2-3; 8 nucleotides align to TRBD1. With V trimmed by 7 bases and J by 2 bases, 8 bases remained unmatched. The CDR3 is 15 amino acids. CDR1 is LNHDA and CDR2 is SQIVND in the germline V gene (reference sequence).

This clonotype was observed a single time. The rearrangement links TRBV19 to TRBJ2-7, with 8 bases aligning to TRBD2. This CDR3 contains 17 residues. V lost 3 bases, J lost 6 bases, and 16 bases stayed unmatched. CDR1 and CDR2 (germline): LNHDA, SQIVND (reference sequence). CDR3 bases: TGTGCCAGTAGTATTAATTTTGGAGCGGGAGTGGCACGCGAGCAGTACTTC. It yields the protein CASSINFGAGVAREQYF.